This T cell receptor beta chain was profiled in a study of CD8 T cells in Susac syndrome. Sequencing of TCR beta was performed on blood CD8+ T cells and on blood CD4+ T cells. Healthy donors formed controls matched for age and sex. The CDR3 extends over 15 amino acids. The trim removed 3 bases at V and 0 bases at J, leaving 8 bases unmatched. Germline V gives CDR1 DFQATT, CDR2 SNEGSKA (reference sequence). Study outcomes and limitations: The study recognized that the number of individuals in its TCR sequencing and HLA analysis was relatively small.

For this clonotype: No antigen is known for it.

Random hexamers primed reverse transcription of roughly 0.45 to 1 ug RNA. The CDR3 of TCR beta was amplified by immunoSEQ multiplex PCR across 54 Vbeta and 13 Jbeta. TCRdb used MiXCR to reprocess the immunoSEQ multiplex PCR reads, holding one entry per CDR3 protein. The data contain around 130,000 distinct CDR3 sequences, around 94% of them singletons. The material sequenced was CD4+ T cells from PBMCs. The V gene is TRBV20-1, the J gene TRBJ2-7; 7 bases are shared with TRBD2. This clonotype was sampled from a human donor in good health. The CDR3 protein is CSARTYSGSSYEQYF. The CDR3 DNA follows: TGCAGTGCTAGGACCTATAGCGGGTCCTCCTACGAGCAGTACTTC.